This is a list of T cell receptor beta chains from one sample in a study of molecular identifiers for immune sequencing clone quantification. TCRdb used MiXCR to reprocess the PCR reads, holding one entry per CDR3 protein. The profile shows approximately 670,000 distinct CDR3 sequences, nearly 20% of them singletons. The sample comprised naive CD8+ T cells from blood, with Jurkat cell RNA spiked in. The source is a human donor in good health. Some libraries in this study had Jurkat cell RNA spiked in. Each CDR3 is given with its conserved first and last residue. The D gene is left open where the match is weak. The listing skips clone size in some rows; elsewhere it reads once, few, many or a size class.

v_call	cdr3_length	d_call	j_call	clone_size	cdr3_nt	cdr3_aa
TRBV6-2/TRBV6-3	14	-	TRBJ2-7	many	TGTGCCAGCAGATCAGAAGTCCCTCCCTACGAGCAGTACTTC	CASRSEVPPYEQYF
TRBV15	15	-	TRBJ1-4	-	TGTGCCACCAGCAGAGGGTCGGCCCTGAATGAAAAACTGTTTTTT	CATSRGSALNEKLFF
TRBV3-1	18	TRBD2	TRBJ2-7	-	TGTGCCAGCAGCCAAGAGACTAGCGGGAGGGTCAGGTCCTACGAGCAGTACTTC	CASSQETSGRVRSYEQYF
TRBV12-3/TRBV12-4	13	-	TRBJ2-7	many	TGTGCCAGCGGCCCGGCGGGTGCCTACGAGCAGTACTTC	CASGPAGAYEQYF
TRBV9	12	-	TRBJ2-5	many	TGTGCCAGCAGCGTAGAATCTGAGACCCAGTACTTC	CASSVESETQYF
TRBV4-1	17	TRBD1	TRBJ2-2	many	TGCGCCAGCAGCCAAGAGTCCCGGGACAGGGTGGCCGGGGAGCTGTTTTTT	CASSQESRDRVAGELFF
TRBV4-1	13	-	TRBJ1-1	many	TGCGCCAGCAGCCAAGATCTTCCCACTGAAGCTTTCTTT	CASSQDLPTEAFF
TRBV12-3/TRBV12-4	12	-	TRBJ2-5	few	TGTGCCAGCAAACAGGATCAAGAGACCCAGTACTTC	CASKQDQETQYF
TRBV20-1	13	TRBD1	TRBJ1-4	few	TGCAGTGCGGCCGGACAGGGGTTCGGAAAACTGTTTTTT	CSAAGQGFGKLFF
TRBV20-1	16	TRBD2	TRBJ2-3	many	TGCAGAGCCCTCGGCCAGGGGACTAGCACCACAGATACGCAGTATTTT	CRALGQGTSTTDTQYF
TRBV19	12	-	TRBJ1-4	many	TGTGCCAGCGCCGGGACTAATGAAAAACTGTTTTTT	CASAGTNEKLFF
TRBV5-1	13	-	TRBJ1-1	few	TGCGCCAGCAGGGAGGCAGGTGGGACTGAAGCTTTCTTT	CASREAGGTEAFF
TRBV15	12	-	TRBJ2-1	-	TGTGCCACCAGTCGACAGGCTAATGAGCAGTTCTTC	CATSRQANEQFF
TRBV28	15	-	TRBJ2-7	many	TGTGCCAGCAGCCCCGGAGGGGGGGCAGTCTACGAGCAGTACTTC	CASSPGGGAVYEQYF
TRBV20-1	14	TRBD1	TRBJ1-4	many	TGCAGTGCGATCGACAGGGAAAATAATGAAAAACTGTTTTTT	CSAIDRENNEKLFF
TRBV28	13	-	TRBJ2-1	-	TGTGCCAGCAAAACTACTGGTATGGGTGAGCAGTTCTTC	CASKTTGMGEQFF